A single sample is the source of the 28 T cell receptor beta chains below, sequenced in a study of shared clonotypes between healthy human individuals (dated by TCRdb to about 2020). The library was prepared using the immunoSEQ multiplex PCR assay. TCRdb took this table from immuneACCESS and kept in-frame rearrangements with V and J called. Such tables lack part of the clones; where checked against another copy, unresolved V genes explain under half of the gap, and the rest is unexplained. The sample table holds millions of clones, of which around 96% were seen once. Around 1.1% of the sample belongs to the ten largest clones. CD8 naive samples were CD45RO-negative cells positively selected for CCR7, giving a CD45RA+CCR7+ population that excluded TemRA cells. Material: naive CD8+ T cells sorted from blood. The intended sense of this specimen's cell subset or site label: CD45RA+CCR7+. The receptor set was obtained from a man between 18 and 29 years old in good health.

The V call is TRBV5-1, the J call TRBJ2-5; 9 nucleotides line up with TRBD1. Per the germline V gene, CDR1 is SGHRS and CDR2 is YFSETQ. The CDR3 contains 17 residues. After removal of 5 bases from V and 0 bases from J, the junction contained 11 bases not matched to a gene. The DNA of the CDR3 is TGCGCCAGCAGTCGGGACAGGGCAGGGGAGAACCAAGAGACCCAGTACTTC. Translated: CASSRDRAGENQETQYF.

The chain employs TRBV5-1 and TRBJ1-1; D gene unclear. The V end was cut by 1 base, the J end by 1 base, with 14 bases between. The CDR3 sequence is 16 residues long. Per the germline V gene, CDR1 is SGHRS and CDR2 is YFSETQ. The CDR3 is CASSLSVERANTEAFF. Here the CDR3 DNA reads TGCGCCAGCAGCTTGTCGGTGGAGCGGGCGAACACTGAAGCTTTCTTT.

As for this clone: A read error may account for a junction end that differs from germline. The rearrangement links TRBV25-1 to TRBJ2-7; D assignment may be TRBD1 or TRBD2 (5 bases each). The CDR3 sequence is 12 residues long. Germline assignment: CDR1 MGHDK and CDR2 SYGVNS. The DNA for the CDR3 is TGTGTCAGCACCGGGACGAGCTTCGAGCAGTACTTC. It encodes CVSTGTSFEQYF.

The CDR3 is CASSAGSGETQYF. The DNA for the CDR3 is TGTGCCAGCAGCGCTGGATCTGGGGAGACCCAGTACTTC. V usage is TRBV9 and J usage is TRBJ2-5; D ambiguous. CDR3 length: 13 amino acids. V dropped 3 bases and J dropped 5 bases, with 11 bases sitting between them. From germline, CDR1 is SGDLS and CDR2 YYNGEE. Complete variable domain (other parts from reference TRBV9 and TRBJ2-5): DSGVTQTPKHLITATGQRVTLRCSPRSGDLSVYWYQQSLDQGLQFLIQYYNGEERAKGNILERFSAQQFPDLHSELNLSSLELGDSALYFCASSAGSGETQYFGPGTRLLVL.

The chain uses TRBV19 and TRBJ2-2; TRBD1 matches at 7 bases. With 11 bases clipped from V and 5 bases from J, the junction kept 17 bases outside the gene matches. Germline V lookup: CDR1 LNHDA, CDR2 SQIVND (reference sequence). This CDR3 is 16 amino acids long. CDR3 region: CASQPGQLRRTGELFF. The CDR3 nucleotides read TGTGCCTCCCAACCGGGACAGCTTAGGAGGACCGGGGAGCTGTTTTTT.

The V and J genes are TRBV7-9 and TRBJ2-3, with D possibly TRBD1 on 5 matching bases. V dropped 1 base and J dropped 4 bases, with 15 bases sitting between them. The CDR3 has 16 amino acids. The V gene's germline CDR1 is SEHNR and CDR2 FQNEAQ (reference sequence). In DNA form, the CDR3 reads TGTGCCAGCAGCTTAGTAGGGGCGAGAAATCCAGATACGCAGTATTTT. Its protein is CASSLVGARNPDTQYF.

In DNA, the CDR3 is TGTGCCAGTAGCCGACGGGACGGAGGATATGGCTACACCTTC. It codes for CASSRRDGGYGYTF. The gene calls are TRBV19 and TRBJ1-2, with D possibly matching TRBD1 (5 bases). Germline CDR1 is LNHDA and CDR2 is SQIVND (reference sequence). V was shortened by 6 bases and J by 5 bases, with 16 bases between the two germline ends. The CDR3 contains 14 residues. The full variable domain, with the rest looked up from reference TRBV19 and TRBJ1-2, is DGGITQSPKYLFRKEGQNVTLSCEQNLNHDAMYWYRQDPGQGLRLIYYSQIVNDFQKGDIAEGYSVSREKKESFPLTVTSAQKNPTAFYLCASSRRDGGYGYTFGSGTRLTVV.

This chain links TRBV6-5 with TRBJ2-7; D is possibly TRBD1 (6 bases). Germline CDR1 MNHEY, CDR2 SVGAGI. The V and J ends lost 5 bases and 4 bases respectively, with 18 bases between them. The CDR3 covers 15 residues. CDR3: CASSPDSGADYEQYF. For the CDR3, the DNA is TGTGCCAGCAGTCCCGACTCAGGGGCGGATTACGAGCAGTACTTC.

The rearrangement links TRBV25-1 to TRBJ2-1; 12 bases align to TRBD1. This CDR3 has 14 residues. Germline V gene data show CDR1 as MGHDK and CDR2 as SYGVNS. J lost 9 bases, V lost 3 bases, and 3 bases had no gene match. The CDR3 coding sequence is TGTGCCAGCAGTGATCCGGGACAGGGGGCTGAGCAGTTCTTC. It translates to CASSDPGQGAEQFF.

The V call is TRBV6-6, the J call TRBJ2-2; the D gene is possibly TRBD1 (6 bases). V lost 6 bases to trimming and J lost 6 bases, with 14 bases between them. Germline V gene data show CDR1 as MNHNY and CDR2 as SVGAGI (reference sequence). CDR3 length: 14 residues. This CDR3 is CASSQGSPPGELFF. The CDR3 coding sequence is TGTGCCAGCAGCCAGGGGAGCCCCCCCGGGGAGCTGTTTTTT.

V gene TRBV6-6 combines with J gene TRBJ1-5; possibly TRBD1 for D (5 bases). V was trimmed by 6 bases and J by 4 bases, leaving 13 bases between them. This CDR3 contains 14 residues. Germline assignment: CDR1 MNHNY and CDR2 SVGAGI (reference sequence). CDR3 residues: CASSYLGANQPQHF. The CDR3 DNA sequence: TGTGCCAGCAGCTATTTAGGGGCGAATCAGCCCCAGCATTTT.

This chain connects TRBV5-4 to TRBJ2-7; TRBD2 aligns across 8 bases. Germline loops: CDR1 SGHNT, CDR2 YYREEE (reference sequence). V lost 2 bases and J lost 2; bases outside the gene matches: 3. CDR3 length: 14 amino acids. CDR3 amino acids: CASSFGAGAYEQYF. The CDR3 coding sequence is TGTGCCAGCAGCTTCGGAGCGGGAGCCTACGAGCAGTACTTC. Full variable domain (remainder filled in from reference TRBV5-4 and TRBJ2-7): ETGVTQSPTHLIKTRGQQVTLRCSSQSGHNTVSWYQQALGQGPQFIFQYYREEENGRGNFPPRFSGLQFPNYSSELNVNALELDDSALYLCASSFGAGAYEQYFGPGTRLTVT.

The chain uses TRBV4-1 and TRBJ2-1, with D tentatively TRBD1 (6 bases). The CDR3 totals 17 residues. CDR1 and CDR2 from the germline V gene are MGHRA and YSYEKL. V lost 2 bases to trimming and J lost 7 bases, with 21 bases between them. CDR3 region: CASSQPRGIEGVNEQFF. Written as DNA, the CDR3 is TGCGCCAGCAGCCAACCCCGAGGAATAGAGGGGGTGAATGAGCAGTTCTTC.

The chain joins TRBV5-5 to TRBJ1-6; D is undetermined. Germline V gives CDR1 SGHKS, CDR2 YYEKEE (reference sequence). The CDR3 extends over 13 amino acids. Trimming pared 4 bases from V and 12 bases from J, leaving 14 bases between. The CDR3 is CASSLTQTLPLHF. DNA for the CDR3: TGTGCCAGCAGCCTCACCCAAACCCTACCCCTCCACTTT. Filled out from reference TRBV5-5 and TRBJ1-6, the complete variable domain reads DAGVTQSPTHLIKTRGQQVTLRCSPISGHKSVSWYQQVLGQGPQFIFQYYEKEERGRGNFPDRFSARQFPNYSSELNVNALLLGDSALYLCASSLTQTLPLHFGNGTRLTVT.

The rearrangement links TRBV11-2 to TRBJ2-3; D gene uncertain. CDR3 length: 14 amino acids. Per germline, CDR1 SGHAT and CDR2 FQNNGV. V was clipped by 1 base and J by 3 bases, with 8 bases between them. This chain's CDR3 is CASSLVVSTDTQYF. The CDR3 nucleotides are TGTGCCAGCAGCTTAGTTGTCTCGACAGATACGCAGTATTTT.

CDR3 DNA sequence: TGTGCCAGCAGCCCCAGACGATTCGGGACAGCTGAAGAGACCCAGTACTTC. Protein: CASSPRRFGTAEETQYF. V gene TRBV7-9 combines with J gene TRBJ2-5; 7 positions agree with TRBD1. V lost 5 bases to trimming and J lost 3 bases; unmatched junction nucleotides: 15. Germline loops: CDR1 SEHNR, CDR2 FQNEAQ (reference sequence). The CDR3 covers 17 residues.

The genes are TRBV2 and TRBJ1-6; TRBD1 is a possible D gene (6 bases). V lost 2 bases and J 8 bases, leaving 7 bases between the germline ends. Germline assignment: CDR1 SNHLY and CDR2 FYNNEI. The CDR3 contains 13 residues. The CDR3 is CASSEPGDSPLHF. For the CDR3, the DNA is TGTGCCAGCAGTGAACCAGGGGATTCACCCCTCCACTTT.

The V and J genes are TRBV29-1 and TRBJ2-5, with 9 bases lining up with TRBD1. V was pared by 7 bases and J by 5 bases, with 20 bases of the junction left unmatched. Germline V gives CDR1 SQVTM, CDR2 ANQGSEA. The CDR3 covers 17 residues. The CDR3 DNA reads as TGCAGCGCCTACCCTCCTACAGGGGGCGCCGGAGCTGAGACCCAGTACTTC. Amino acids: CSAYPPTGGAGAETQYF.

The rearrangement joins TRBV7-9 to TRBJ1-1, with D possibly TRBD1 on 6 matching bases. The CDR3 sequence is 15 residues long. V gave up 2 bases and J gave up 1 base, with 11 bases separating them. The germline CDR1 and CDR2 sequences are SEHNR and FQNEAQ (reference sequence). The CDR3 DNA reads as TGTGCCAGCAGCTTATTGCTAGGGGGGAACACTGAAGCTTTCTTT. Translating gives CASSLLLGGNTEAFF. The full variable domain, completed using reference TRBV7-9 and TRBJ1-1, is DTGVSQNPRHKITKRGQNVTFRCDPISEHNRLYWYRQTLGQGPEFLTYFQNEAQLEKSRLLSDRFSAERPKGSFSTLEIQRTEQGDSAMYLCASSLLLGGNTEAFFGQGTRLTVV.

The chain uses TRBV27 and TRBJ2-7; D might be TRBD1 or TRBD2, each matching 6 bases. This CDR3 contains 14 residues. Trimming stripped 6 bases from V and 2 bases from J, with 14 bases between. Germline CDR1 is MNHEY and CDR2 is SMNVEV (reference sequence). The CDR3 DNA reads TGTGCCAGCAGGCTGGGGGGCTCAACCTACGAGCAGTACTTC. Translating gives CASRLGGSTYEQYF.

About this clone: This sample includes further DNA sequences coding for the same CDR3. V is TRBV27 and J is TRBJ2-7, with 9 bases that match TRBD1. The CDR3 runs 16 residues. CDR1 is MNHEY, CDR2 SMNVEV, per germline (reference sequence). Losses at the gene ends were 0 bases for V and 4 bases for J; bases not matched to a gene: 7. The DNA of the CDR3 is TGTGCCAGCAGTTTATCCCCCGGGACAGGGTTGTACGAGCAGTACTTC. Protein product: CASSLSPGTGLYEQYF.

The gene calls are TRBV4-1 and TRBJ2-7; TRBD1 matches at 9 bases. Germline V gene data show CDR1 as MGHRA and CDR2 as YSYEKL. Trimming removed 1 base from V and 5 bases from J; junction bases left unmatched: 6. This CDR3 comprises 15 residues. DNA for the CDR3: TGCGCCAGCAGCCAAGGAGGGACAGGGATTCACGAGCAGTACTTC. Protein product: CASSQGGTGIHEQYF.

This chain joins TRBV2 and TRBJ2-7; D call uncertain. This CDR3 has 13 amino acids. V lost 3 bases, J lost 5 bases, and 11 bases lay in between. CDR1 and CDR2 from the germline V gene are SNHLY and FYNNEI. CDR3 in DNA: TGTGCCAGCAGTGATTCCTGGGGAAACGAGCAGTACTTC. It encodes CASSDSWGNEQYF.

V and J are TRBV30 and TRBJ1-2, with a tentative D call TRBD1 (5 bases). Trimming took 1 base from V and 0 from J, leaving 12 bases between them. CDR1 is GTSNPN, CDR2 SVGIG, per germline (reference sequence). This CDR3 comprises 15 residues. Written as DNA, the CDR3 is TGTGCCTGGAGTGACTTGACAGAAACTAACTATGGCTACACCTTC. Translating it yields CAWSDLTETNYGYTF.

This clone was observed once. V is TRBV6-1 and J is TRBJ1-4; D gene uncertain. Germline V CDR1 and CDR2: MNHNS, SASEGT. The CDR3 consists of 15 residues. The V and J ends lost 0 bases and 5 bases respectively, with 10 bases between them. CDR3 in amino acids: CASSEARGSNEKLFF. DNA for the CDR3: TGTGCCAGCAGTGAAGCTCGGGGATCCAATGAAAAACTGTTTTTT.

A remark on this clone: Different DNA sequences within this sample yield the same CDR3. The rearrangement links TRBV13 to TRBJ2-7; D assignment may be TRBD1 or TRBD2 (5 bases each). Deletions cut 4 bases from V and 1 base from J, with 11 bases between. The germline CDR1 and CDR2 sequences are PRHDT and FYEKMQ (reference sequence). CDR3 size: 14 residues. CDR3: CASSSGTSSYEQYF. In nucleotides, the CDR3 is TGTGCCAGCAGCTCGGGGACGTCTTCCTACGAGCAGTACTTC.

The chain recombines TRBV7-9 with TRBJ2-2, with D possibly being TRBD1 or TRBD2 (6 bases each). The germline gives CDR1 SEHNR, CDR2 FQNEAQ (reference sequence). The ends were cut back, 4 bases at V and 2 bases at J, with 14 bases in the middle. The CDR3 spans 16 residues. The CDR3 nucleotides read TGTGCCAGCAGCTCGCCGGAGGGGGTTAACACCGGGGAGCTGTTTTTT. Protein sequence: CASSSPEGVNTGELFF.

The V call is TRBV19, the J call TRBJ2-1; 10 bases agree with TRBD2. There are 15 residues in the CDR3. The germline V gene encodes CDR1 LNHDA and CDR2 SQIVND (reference sequence). The J segment lost 9 bases and the V segment lost 3 bases, leaving 8 bases of the junction unmatched. In nucleotides, the CDR3 is TGTGCCAGTAGTATTCCTAGCGGGAGCTCAGGTGAGCAGTTCTTC. Its translation is CASSIPSGSSGEQFF.